Listed here are 9 T cell receptor beta chains from one sample, sequenced in a study of shared clonotypes between healthy human individuals. Libraries were prepared by immunoSEQ multiplex PCR; TCRdb keeps only in-frame clonotypes and omits some of them. The sample gives about 820,000 clones, almost 95% of which show up once; more than 20% is in the top ten. CD8 cells classed as naive were CD45RO-negative and positively selected for CCR7, excluding terminally differentiated effector memory CD45RA+ cells. The material sequenced was naive CD8+ T cells sorted from blood. Receptor source: a man aged 25-45 years in good health.

This rearrangement joins TRBV2 to TRBJ2-1, with TRBD2 identical over 7 bases. Germline V gene sequence: CDR1 SNHLY, CDR2 FYNNEI. The CDR3 is 16 amino acids. The J segment lost 6 bases and the V segment lost 5 bases, leaving 13 bases of the junction unmatched. CDR3 protein: CASSRSGGRFGNEQFF. The CDR3 DNA reads TGTGCCAGCAGTAGGAGTGGCGGGAGATTCGGCAATGAGCAGTTCTTC. Full variable domain (remainder filled in from reference TRBV2 and TRBJ2-1): EPEVTQTPSHQVTQMGQEVILRCVPISNHLYFYWYRQILGQKVEFLVSFYNNEISEKSEIFDDQFSVERPDGSNFTLKIRSTKLEDSAMYFCASSRSGGRFGNEQFFGPGTRLTVL.

This clone was detected only once. The sample contains more than one DNA sequence encoding this CDR3. This chain uses TRBV7-9 with TRBJ2-3; D remains ambiguous. CDR3 length: 12 residues. Between the trimmed V and J ends, which lost 5 bases and 2 bases, there was a span of 5 bases. Germline V gene sequence: CDR1 SEHNR, CDR2 FQNEAQ (reference sequence). The CDR3 loop is CASSLFTDTQYF. The DNA of the CDR3 is TGTGCCAGCAGCCTTTTCACAGATACGCAGTATTTT. The full variable domain, in which reference TRBV7-9 and TRBJ2-3 provide the parts outside the CDR3, is DTGVSQNPRHKITKRGQNVTFRCDPISEHNRLYWYRQTLGQGPEFLTYFQNEAQLEKSRLLSDRFSAERPKGSFSTLEIQRTEQGDSAMYLCASSLFTDTQYFGPGTRLTVL.

The CDR3 region is CASSSIPNYGYTF. The CDR3 DNA is TGTGCCAGCAGTTCTATCCCAAACTATGGCTACACCTTC. This sequence joins TRBV27 and TRBJ1-2; D unresolved. The germline CDR1 and CDR2 sequences are MNHEY and SMNVEV (reference sequence). V lost 4 bases to trimming and J lost 2 bases, with 8 bases between them. This CDR3 is 13 amino acids long.

The genes are TRBV6-6 and TRBJ2-1, with 7 nucleotides matching TRBD1. Trimming took 7 bases from V and 1 from J; bases not matched to a gene: 4. Germline CDR1 and CDR2: MNHNY and SVGAGI (reference sequence). The CDR3 loop spans 14 amino acids. The CDR3 loop is CASTKTGSYNEQFF. CDR3 nucleotides: TGTGCCAGCACAAAGACAGGGTCCTACAATGAGCAGTTCTTC.

The table lists this clone with a count of one. The chain carries TRBV19 and TRBJ1-1; 8 positions agree with TRBD1. CDR1 and CDR2 (germline): LNHDA, SQIVND (reference sequence). The V gene end was trimmed by 3 bases and the J gene end by 4 bases; junction bases not matched to a gene: 4. CDR3 length equals 14 residues. This chain's CDR3 is CASSMAGGGTEAFF. The CDR3 DNA sequence: TGTGCCAGTAGTATGGCAGGGGGCGGCACTGAAGCTTTCTTT.

The chain joins TRBV2 to TRBJ2-5; 9 bases are shared with TRBD2. The J segment lost 2 bases and the V segment lost 2 bases, leaving 9 bases of the junction unmatched. The CDR3 extends over 17 amino acids. Looked up from germline, CDR1 is SNHLY and CDR2 is FYNNEI. For the CDR3, the DNA is TGTGCCAGCAGTGAATCCGTGGCGGGAGGGCCTCAAGAGACCCAGTACTTC. Its protein is CASSESVAGGPQETQYF.

The chain has TRBV7-9 and TRBJ2-4; D is possibly TRBD1 or TRBD2 (5 bases each). V was trimmed by 5 bases and J by 9 bases, leaving 23 bases between them. The CDR3 spans 16 residues. Germline assignment: CDR1 SEHNR and CDR2 FQNEAQ (reference sequence). CDR3: CASSPAGQNFGGIQYF. CDR3 in DNA: TGTGCCAGCAGCCCAGCCGGACAAAACTTCGGAGGCATTCAGTACTTC.

This rearrangement joins TRBV7-9 to TRBJ2-7, with a weak D call TRBD1 (6 bases). The CDR3 loop spans 15 amino acids. From germline, CDR1 is SEHNR and CDR2 FQNEAQ (reference sequence). V was shortened by 2 bases and J by 5 bases, with 16 bases between the two germline ends. In DNA, the CDR3 is TGTGCCAGCAGCTTATTTCGGGACACCCTGGACGAGCAGTACTTC. It codes for CASSLFRDTLDEQYF.

V gene TRBV19 combines with J gene TRBJ2-1, with 9 bases aligning to TRBD1. Looked up from germline, CDR1 is LNHDA and CDR2 is SQIVND (reference sequence). This CDR3 is built from 17 residues. With 0 bases clipped from V and 5 bases from J, the junction kept 8 bases outside the gene matches. The CDR3 region is CASSIDRRTGADNEQFF. In DNA form, the CDR3 reads TGTGCCAGTAGTATAGATAGGAGGACAGGGGCTGACAATGAGCAGTTCTTC.